This T cell receptor beta chain was recovered during a study of blood T cell repertoires in COVID-19. Study details: The samples span acute and convalescent COVID-19 from the United States, Italy and Spain. PBMCs, B-cell-depleted T cells, or T cells provided the cDNA or gDNA that made up the material.

The CDR3 totals 14 residues. V was pared by 3 bases and J by 5 bases, with 14 bases between. Germline values: CDR1 KGHSH, CDR2 LQKENI. Authors' analysis steps: Amplification from reference gene primers served as the basis for estimated nucleated cell counts. Produced via immunoSEQ multiplex PCR; TCRdb's table is partial and in-frame only. For V, J and clone size, that table is used; D and trimming come from the DNA. The profile shows approximately 300,000 clones, about 85% of them singletons. In this sample, this clone turned up once. Grouping used clinical history reported by participants in a survey and questionnaire.

The chain carries TRBV18 and TRBJ2-7, with D maybe TRBD1 (5 bases). Input material: PBMCs or T cells enriched from blood (not recorded which). The TCR originated in a woman aged 25 to 45 who had been exposed to COVID-19. The CDR3 sequence is CASSPQGTRNEQYF. The CDR3 nucleotides read TGTGCCAGCTCACCGCAGGGTACCAGGAACGAGCAGTACTTC.